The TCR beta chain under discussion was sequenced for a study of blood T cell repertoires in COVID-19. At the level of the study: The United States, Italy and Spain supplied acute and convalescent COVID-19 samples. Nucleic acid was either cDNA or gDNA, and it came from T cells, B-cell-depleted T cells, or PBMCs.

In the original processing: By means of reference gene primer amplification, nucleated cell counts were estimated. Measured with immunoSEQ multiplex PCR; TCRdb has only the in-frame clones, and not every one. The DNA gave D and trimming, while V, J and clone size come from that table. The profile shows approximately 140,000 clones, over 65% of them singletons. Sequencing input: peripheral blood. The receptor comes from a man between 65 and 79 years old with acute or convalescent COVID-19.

For the CDR3, the DNA is TGTGCCAGCAGCCAAGGACTAGTTCAGACCCAGTACTTC. It translates to CASSQGLVQTQYF. The rearrangement joins TRBV11-3 to TRBJ2-5; 7 positions agree with TRBD2. The CDR3 length is 13 residues. Germline V lookup: CDR1 SGHNT, CDR2 YENEEA. Trimming took 5 bases from V and 6 from J; bases not matched to a gene: 6.